The 21 T cell receptor beta chains in this list originate from one sample, sequenced in a study of T cells in Graves' hyperthyroidism and ophthalmopathy. Amplified TCR beta CDR3 regions came from RNA transcripts. Primed by the HTBI set, a first-round RT-PCR was run on the TCR CDR3. One entry per CDR3 protein results from TCRdb running MiXCR on the multiplex PCR reads. The table has hundreds of thousands of distinct CDR3 sequences, nearly 20% seen once. The material sequenced was blood. The receptors originated from a man aged 40-50 years with Graves' ophthalmopathy.

Note on this clonotype: One end of the junction does not line up with germline, which may come from a read error. This chain joins TRBV2 and TRBJ1-5; D remains unclear. Germline loops: CDR1 SNHLY, CDR2 FYNNEI. This CDR3 spans 14 amino acids. CDR3 region: CASNEAYSNQPQHF. The CDR3 DNA reads TGTGCCAGCAATGAAGCTTATAGCAATCAGCCCCAGCATTTT.

This sequence joins TRBV20-1 and TRBJ2-1, with 9 bases identical to TRBD1. CDR1 is DFQATT, CDR2 SNEGSKA, per germline (reference sequence). The CDR3 covers 14 residues. V shed 1 base, J shed 13 bases, and the junction held 11 bases outside the gene matches. The CDR3 loop is CSARARDRVEEQFF. The CDR3 DNA reads as TGCAGTGCTAGAGCCCGGGACAGGGTGGAGGAACAGTTCTTC.

The gene calls are TRBV6-2 or TRBV6-3 and TRBJ2-7, with a weak D call TRBD2 (7 bases). Trimming pared 5 bases from V and 1 base from J, leaving 27 bases between. The germline V gene encodes CDR1 MNHEY and CDR2 SVGEGT. The CDR3 consists of 19 residues. The chain's CDR3 is CASSRGRGRGIQLSYEQYF. The CDR3 DNA is TGTGCCAGCAGTCGGGGGCGGGGGCGCGGTATCCAATTATCCTACGAGCAGTACTTC.

The rearrangement joins TRBV10-3 to TRBJ2-1; D possibly corresponds to TRBD1 (6 bases). Deletions cut 5 bases from V and 11 bases from J, with 10 bases between. The CDR3 has 11 amino acids. Germline CDR1 and CDR2: ENHRY and SYGVKD. The CDR3 loop reads CAISTGTKQFF. CDR3 in DNA: TGTGCCATCAGTACAGGGACCAAGCAGTTCTTC.

V usage is TRBV2 and J usage is TRBJ2-4; D is possibly TRBD2 (6 bases). The CDR3 spans 13 residues. Deletions cut 6 bases from V and 8 bases from J, with 14 bases between. Germline values: CDR1 SNHLY, CDR2 FYNNEI. CDR3 in amino acids: CASSGTASDIQYF. The DNA for the CDR3 is TGTGCCAGCAGCGGGACCGCTAGCGACATTCAGTACTTC.

This clonotype was seen just once. The chain has TRBV2 and TRBJ2-3; unclear D gene. Germline V gene sequence: CDR1 SNHLY, CDR2 FYNNEI. This CDR3 region has 13 residues. V shed 2 bases and J shed 2 bases, with 5 bases lying between them. The CDR3 reads CASSEFHTDTQYF. For the CDR3, the DNA is TGTGCCAGCAGTGAATTCCACACAGATACGCAGTATTTT.

The chain employs TRBV20-1 and TRBJ2-7; 8 bases are a match to TRBD2. In germline, CDR1 is DFQATT, CDR2 SNEGSKA (reference sequence). Trimming removed 3 bases from V and 9 bases from J; junction bases left unmatched: 10. The CDR3 has 13 amino acids. Here the CDR3 DNA reads TGCAGTGCTAGCGGGGGGGTCCTGGACGGGCAGTACTTC. This encodes CSASGGVLDGQYF.

In its sample, this clonotype was seen many times. V gene TRBV6-1 combines with J gene TRBJ2-1; 8 bases agree with TRBD1. Trimming at V came to 6 bases and at J to 1 base, leaving 11 bases not matched to a gene. This CDR3 region has 17 residues. Germline V gene sequence: CDR1 MNHNS, CDR2 SASEGT. CDR3 bases: TGTGCCAGCAGCGACGCAGGGGGCGTACAGTCCTACAATGAGCAGTTCTTC. Its translation: CASSDAGGVQSYNEQFF.

This clonotype has a count of ten or more. The chain joins TRBV28 to TRBJ1-6; 7 bases fit TRBD1. Per germline, CDR1 MDHEN and CDR2 SYDVKM. Unmatched junction bases numbered 3, after V lost 4 bases and J lost 0 bases. CDR3 length: 16 residues. CDR3 in DNA: TGTGCCAGCAGTTCGGCAGGGGGCTCCTATAATTCACCCCTCCACTTT. Protein sequence: CASSSAGGSYNSPLHF.

This chain joins TRBV18 and TRBJ1-4, with 11 positions matching TRBD1. With V trimmed by 6 bases and J by 6 bases, 9 bases remained unmatched. Germline V CDR1 and CDR2: KGHSH, LQKENI. The CDR3 covers 16 residues. CDR3 sequence reads: CASSPRPGQGDEKLFF. Written as DNA, the CDR3 is TGTGCCAGCTCGCCGCGTCCGGGACAGGGGGATGAAAAACTGTTTTTT.

The V and J genes are TRBV19 and TRBJ1-1; possible D gene TRBD1, 6 bases. Germline V gives CDR1 LNHDA, CDR2 SQIVND (reference sequence). Trimming removed 5 bases at V and 4 bases at J, with 26 bases between. The CDR3 is 18 residues long. The CDR3: CASSLLGATGPRRTEAFF. Written as DNA, the CDR3 is TGTGCCAGTAGTCTACTAGGGGCCACAGGGCCGCGCCGCACTGAAGCTTTCTTT.

This clonotype was detected many times. J is TRBJ1-1 and V is TRBV2, with a weak D call TRBD1 (6 bases). V shed 4 bases and J shed 10 bases, with 13 bases lying between them. Germline CDR1 reads SNHLY; CDR2 reads FYNNEI. This CDR3 has 12 amino acids. The CDR3 is CASSAGGLGAFF. CDR3 nucleotide sequence: TGTGCCAGCAGTGCGGGGGGGCTCGGAGCTTTCTTT.

In its sample, this clonotype was seen a few times. The chain links TRBV6-2 or TRBV6-3 to TRBJ1-4, with 7 bases aligning to TRBD1. The CDR3 consists of 13 residues. CDR1 is MNHEY and CDR2 is SVGEGT in the germline V gene. After removal of 9 bases from V and 4 bases from J, the junction contained 5 bases not matched to a gene. Written as DNA, the CDR3 is TGTGCCAGTCAAGACAGGGTTAATGAAAAACTGTTTTTT. This translates into CASQDRVNEKLFF.

V gene TRBV9 combines with J gene TRBJ2-5; no clear D gene. CDR1 and CDR2 (germline): SGDLS, YYNGEE. V lost 3 bases, J lost 7 bases, and 16 bases lay in between. The CDR3 loop spans 14 amino acids. The DNA of the CDR3 is TGTGCCAGCAGCGCACGCCTAGGCTCGGGGACCCAGTACTTC. It yields the protein CASSARLGSGTQYF. The whole variable domain, filled in from reference TRBV9 and TRBJ2-5, reads DSGVTQTPKHLITATGQRVTLRCSPRSGDLSVYWYQQSLDQGLQFLIQYYNGEERAKGNILERFSAQQFPDLHSELNLSSLELGDSALYFCASSARLGSGTQYFGPGTRLLVL.

This sequence joins TRBV5-1 and TRBJ2-1, with no clear D. V lost 0 bases to trimming and J lost 5 bases, with 6 bases between them. Germline CDR1 SGHRS, CDR2 YFSETQ. CDR3 length equals 13 residues. The CDR3 DNA reads TGCGCCAGCAGCTTGGCCGTAAACAATGAGCAGTTCTTC. The encoded protein is CASSLAVNNEQFF.

This clonotype was recorded at least ten times. The chain employs TRBV7-8 and TRBJ2-1; no firm D call. V dropped 5 bases and J dropped 4 bases, with 9 bases sitting between them. Per germline, CDR1 SGHVS and CDR2 FQNEAQ. The CDR3 extends over 13 amino acids. The DNA of the CDR3 is TGTGCCAGCAGCCCCGGCGGATACAATGAGCAGTTCTTC. Translation gives CASSPGGYNEQFF.

This clonotype was detected many times. J is TRBJ2-6 and V is TRBV12-5; D uncertain. V lost 6 bases to trimming and J lost 1 base, with 4 bases between them. CDR1 is LGHNT, CDR2 FRNRAP, per germline. The CDR3 is 13 residues long. The CDR3 DNA follows: TGTGCTAGTGGCAAGTCTGGGGCCAACGTCCTGACTTTC. This sequence encodes CASGKSGANVLTF.

This chain connects TRBV18 to TRBJ2-1, with 7 bases lining up with TRBD2. The CDR3 is 17 amino acids. The V gene end was trimmed by 3 bases and the J gene end by 0 bases; junction bases not matched to a gene: 8. Germline V lookup: CDR1 KGHSH, CDR2 LQKENI. The CDR3: CASSPGTTSSSYNEQFF. CDR3 in DNA: TGTGCCAGCTCACCCGGGACTACCAGTAGCTCCTACAATGAGCAGTTCTTC.

This sequence joins TRBV20-1 and TRBJ1-2; no clear D gene. The CDR3 totals 11 residues. CDR1 DFQATT and CDR2 SNEGSKA come from the germline V gene (reference sequence). The V gene lost 6 bases and the J gene lost 8 bases, with 13 bases spanning the gap. CDR3 sequence (DNA): TGCAGTGCGGAACGCAGTAGCGGCTACACCTTC. Translated, it gives CSAERSSGYTF.

There are many counts of this clonotype. The rearrangement links TRBV7-9 to TRBJ2-1; D gene unclear. CDR3 length: 15 residues. Per germline, CDR1 SEHNR and CDR2 FQNEAQ (reference sequence). Trimming took off 3 bases at V and 10 bases at J, with 19 bases between the two ends. The CDR3, as DNA: TGTGCCAGCAGCTTCGTGGGATATGCGGATAAAGAGCAGTTCTTC. It translates to CASSFVGYADKEQFF.

This clonotype was counted a few times. This chain connects TRBV6-5 to TRBJ1-5; 7 nucleotides line up with TRBD1. From germline, CDR1 is MNHEY and CDR2 SVGAGI. Trimming removed 5 bases from V and 3 bases from J; junction bases left unmatched: 13. This CDR3 spans 17 amino acids. The CDR3 region is CASSKGQGVLINQPQHF. The CDR3 region has the DNA TGTGCCAGCAGTAAGGGTCAGGGGGTTCTTATCAATCAGCCCCAGCATTTT.